What follows describes a single TCR beta chain. Other DNA sequences within the sample encode an identical CDR3. Trimming at V came to 1 base and at J to 4 bases, leaving 4 bases not matched to a gene. The CDR3 is made up of 14 amino acids. The germline gives CDR1 SGHTA, CDR2 FQGNSA. This specimen comes from a study of blood T cell repertoires in COVID-19. Study-level background: Acute-phase and convalescent COVID-19 samples originated in the United States, Italy and Spain. PBMCs, B-cell-depleted T cells, or T cells were the source of the cDNA or gDNA that made up the material.

The authors' processing: Amplified reference gene primers provided the basis for estimating nucleated cell counts. Method: immunoSEQ multiplex PCR; TCRdb's copy keeps in-frame clones and lacks some. The D gene and trimming were derived from the DNA, and the V and J assignments and clone size from that table. Of roughly 290,000 clones listed, 80% to 90% are singletons. The sequenced sample was PBMCs or T cells enriched from blood (not recorded which). The receptor was isolated from a man aged 30 to 45 who had recovered from COVID-19. The V gene is TRBV7-2, the J gene TRBJ2-7, with 7 bases matching TRBD2. CDR3 region: CASSLVPGGYEQYF. The CDR3 DNA reads TGTGCCAGCAGCTTAGTACCGGGGGGTTACGAGCAGTACTTC.